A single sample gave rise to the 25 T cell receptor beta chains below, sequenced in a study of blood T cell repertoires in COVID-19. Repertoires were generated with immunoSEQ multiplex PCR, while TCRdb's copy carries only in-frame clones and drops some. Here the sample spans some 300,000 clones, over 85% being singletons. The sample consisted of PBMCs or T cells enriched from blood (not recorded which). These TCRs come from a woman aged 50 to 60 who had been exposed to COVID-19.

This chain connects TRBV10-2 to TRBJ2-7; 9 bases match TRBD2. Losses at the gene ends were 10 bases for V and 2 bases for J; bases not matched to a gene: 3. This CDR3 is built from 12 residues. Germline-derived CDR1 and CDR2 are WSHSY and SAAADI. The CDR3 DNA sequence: TGCGCCACCTCTAGCGGGGCCTACGAGCAGTACTTC. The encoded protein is CATSSGAYEQYF.

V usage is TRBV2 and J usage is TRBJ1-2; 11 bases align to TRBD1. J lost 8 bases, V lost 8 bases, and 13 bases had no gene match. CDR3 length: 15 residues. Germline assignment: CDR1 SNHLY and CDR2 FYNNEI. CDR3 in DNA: TGTGCCAGCCTCCCCGAGGACAGGGGGCGGGAAGGCTACACCTTC. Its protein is CASLPEDRGREGYTF.

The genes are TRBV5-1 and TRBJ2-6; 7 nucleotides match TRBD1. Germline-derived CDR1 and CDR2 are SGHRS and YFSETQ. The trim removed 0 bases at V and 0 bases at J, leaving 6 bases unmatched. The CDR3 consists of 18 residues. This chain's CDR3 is CASSLAETGSSGANVLTF. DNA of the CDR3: TGCGCCAGCAGCTTGGCCGAGACAGGGTCCTCTGGGGCCAACGTCCTGACTTTC.

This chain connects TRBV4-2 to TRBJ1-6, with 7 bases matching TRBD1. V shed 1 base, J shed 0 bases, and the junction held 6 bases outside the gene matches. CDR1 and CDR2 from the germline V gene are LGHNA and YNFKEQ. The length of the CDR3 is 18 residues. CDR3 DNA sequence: TGTGCCAGCAGCCAAGTTTGGCAGGGGGGCTCCTATAATTCACCCCTCCACTTT. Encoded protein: CASSQVWQGGSYNSPLHF.

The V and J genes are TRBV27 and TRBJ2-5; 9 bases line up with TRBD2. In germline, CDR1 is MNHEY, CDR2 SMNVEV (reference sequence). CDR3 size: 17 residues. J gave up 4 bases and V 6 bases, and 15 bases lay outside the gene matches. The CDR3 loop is CASRPGARRGGLETQYF. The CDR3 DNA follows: TGTGCCAGCAGGCCAGGCGCTAGGCGGGGGGGCCTAGAGACCCAGTACTTC.

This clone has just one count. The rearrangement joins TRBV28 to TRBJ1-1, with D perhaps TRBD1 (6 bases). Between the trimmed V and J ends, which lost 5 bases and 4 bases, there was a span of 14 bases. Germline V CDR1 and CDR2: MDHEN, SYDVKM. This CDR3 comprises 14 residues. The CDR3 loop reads CASSPHRDRTEAFF. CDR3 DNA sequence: TGTGCCAGCAGTCCTCACAGGGATCGCACTGAAGCTTTCTTT.

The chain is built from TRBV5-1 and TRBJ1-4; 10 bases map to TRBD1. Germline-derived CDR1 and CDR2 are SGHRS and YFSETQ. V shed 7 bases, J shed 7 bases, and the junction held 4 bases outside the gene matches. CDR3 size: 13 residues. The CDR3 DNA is TGCGCCAGCTGCCGGGACAGGGGTGAAAAACTGTTTTTT. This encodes CASCRDRGEKLFF.

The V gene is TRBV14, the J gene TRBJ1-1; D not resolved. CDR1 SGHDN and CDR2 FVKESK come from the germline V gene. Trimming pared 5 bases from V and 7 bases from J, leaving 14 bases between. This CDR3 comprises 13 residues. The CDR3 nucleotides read TGTGCCAGCAGCTTCGGGAACCGAGGTGAAGCTTTCTTT. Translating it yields CASSFGNRGEAFF.

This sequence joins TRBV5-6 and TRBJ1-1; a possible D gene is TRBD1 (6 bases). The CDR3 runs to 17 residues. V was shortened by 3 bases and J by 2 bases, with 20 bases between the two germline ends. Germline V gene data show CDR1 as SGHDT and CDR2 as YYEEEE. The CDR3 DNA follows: TGTGCCAGCAGCTCCGGACAGCTAACCGACTTTAACACTGAAGCTTTCTTT. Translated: CASSSGQLTDFNTEAFF.

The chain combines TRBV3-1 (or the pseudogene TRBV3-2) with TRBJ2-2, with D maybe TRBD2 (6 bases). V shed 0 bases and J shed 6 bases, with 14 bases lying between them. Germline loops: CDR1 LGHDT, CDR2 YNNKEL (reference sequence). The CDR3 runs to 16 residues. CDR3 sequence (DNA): TGTGCCAGCAGCCAAGAGTCTCGGGGAGGACCCGGGGAGCTGTTTTTT. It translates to CASSQESRGGPGELFF.

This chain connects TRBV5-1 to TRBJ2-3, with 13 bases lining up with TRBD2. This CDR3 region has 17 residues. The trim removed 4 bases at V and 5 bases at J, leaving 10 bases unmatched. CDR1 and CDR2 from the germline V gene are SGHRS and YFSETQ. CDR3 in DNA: TGCGCCAGCAGCACCGGAACTAGCGGGGGGGCCGAAGATACGCAGTATTTT. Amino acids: CASSTGTSGGAEDTQYF.

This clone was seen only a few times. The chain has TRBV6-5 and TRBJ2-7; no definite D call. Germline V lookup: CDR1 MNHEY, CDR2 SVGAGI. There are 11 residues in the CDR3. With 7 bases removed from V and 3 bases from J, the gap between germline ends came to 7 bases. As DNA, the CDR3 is TGTGCCAGCACAGACTTCTACGAGCAGTACTTC. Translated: CASTDFYEQYF.

CDR3 in amino acids: CASSQELVGGYNEQFF. The DNA of the CDR3 is TGTGCCAGCAGCCAAGAGTTGGTGGGGGGGTACAATGAGCAGTTCTTC. The rearrangement joins TRBV3-1 (or the pseudogene TRBV3-2) to TRBJ2-1, with 7 bases aligning to TRBD2. Unmatched junction bases numbered 6, after V lost 0 bases and J lost 4 bases. This CDR3 is built from 16 residues. From germline, CDR1 is LGHDT and CDR2 YNNKEL (reference sequence).

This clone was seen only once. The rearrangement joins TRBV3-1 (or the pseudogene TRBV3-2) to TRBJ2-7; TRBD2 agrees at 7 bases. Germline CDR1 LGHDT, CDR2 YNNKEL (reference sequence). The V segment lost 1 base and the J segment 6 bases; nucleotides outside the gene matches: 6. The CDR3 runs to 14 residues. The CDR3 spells CASSQGGLGSEQYF. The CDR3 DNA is TGTGCCAGCAGCCAAGGCGGACTAGGTAGCGAGCAGTACTTC.

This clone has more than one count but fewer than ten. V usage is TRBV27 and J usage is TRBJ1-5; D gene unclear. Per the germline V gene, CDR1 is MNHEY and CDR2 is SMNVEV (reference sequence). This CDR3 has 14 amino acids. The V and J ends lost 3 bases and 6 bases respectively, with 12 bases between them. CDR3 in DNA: TGTGCCAGCAGTTTCCGGGAACGGAGTCAGCCCCAGCATTTT. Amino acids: CASSFRERSQPQHF.

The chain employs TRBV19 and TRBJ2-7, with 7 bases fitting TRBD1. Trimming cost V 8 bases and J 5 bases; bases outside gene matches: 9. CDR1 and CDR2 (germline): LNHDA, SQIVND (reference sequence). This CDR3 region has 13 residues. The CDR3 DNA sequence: TGTGCCAGTGCTGGCAGGGGGTTCGACGAGCAGTACTTC. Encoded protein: CASAGRGFDEQYF. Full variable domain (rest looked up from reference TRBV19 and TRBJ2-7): DGGITQSPKYLFRKEGQNVTLSCEQNLNHDAMYWYRQDPGQGLRLIYYSQIVNDFQKGDIAEGYSVSREKKESFPLTVTSAQKNPTAFYLCASAGRGFDEQYFGPGTRLTVT.

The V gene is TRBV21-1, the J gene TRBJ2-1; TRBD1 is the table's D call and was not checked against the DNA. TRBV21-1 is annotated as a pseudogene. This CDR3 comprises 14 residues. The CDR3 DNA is TGTGCCAGCAGCACCCGGGACAAATACAATGAGCAGTTCTTC. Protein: CASSTRDKYNEQFF.

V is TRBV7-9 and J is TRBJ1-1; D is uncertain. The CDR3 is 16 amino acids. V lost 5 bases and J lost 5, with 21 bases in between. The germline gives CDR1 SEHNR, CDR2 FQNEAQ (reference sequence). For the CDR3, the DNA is TGTGCCAGCAGCATGAATCCGACTTCCGGGGTGACTGAAGCTTTCTTT. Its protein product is CASSMNPTSGVTEAFF.

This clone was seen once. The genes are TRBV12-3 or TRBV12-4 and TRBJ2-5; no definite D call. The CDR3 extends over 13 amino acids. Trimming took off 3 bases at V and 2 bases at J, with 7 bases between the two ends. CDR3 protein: CASSLVAQETQYF. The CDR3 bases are TGTGCCAGCAGTTTGGTGGCACAAGAGACCCAGTACTTC.

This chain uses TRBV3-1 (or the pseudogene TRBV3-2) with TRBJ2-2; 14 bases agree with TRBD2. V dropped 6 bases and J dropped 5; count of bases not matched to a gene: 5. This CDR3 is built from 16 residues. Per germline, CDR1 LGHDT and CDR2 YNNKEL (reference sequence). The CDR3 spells CASSRLAGGPTGELFF. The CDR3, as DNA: TGTGCCAGCAGTCGACTAGCGGGGGGGCCAACCGGGGAGCTGTTTTTT.

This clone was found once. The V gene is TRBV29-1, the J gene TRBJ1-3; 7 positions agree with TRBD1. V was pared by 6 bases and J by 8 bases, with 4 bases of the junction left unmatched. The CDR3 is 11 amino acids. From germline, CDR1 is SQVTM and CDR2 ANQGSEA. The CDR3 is CSVETGDTIYF. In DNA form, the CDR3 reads TGCAGCGTAGAAACAGGGGACACCATATATTTT.

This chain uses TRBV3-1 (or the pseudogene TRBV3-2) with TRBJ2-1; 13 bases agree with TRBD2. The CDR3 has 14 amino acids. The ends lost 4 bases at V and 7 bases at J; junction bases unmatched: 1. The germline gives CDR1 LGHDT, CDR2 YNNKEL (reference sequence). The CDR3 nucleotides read TGTGCCAGCAGCCTGACTAGCGGGGGGAATGAGCAGTTCTTC. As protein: CASSLTSGGNEQFF.

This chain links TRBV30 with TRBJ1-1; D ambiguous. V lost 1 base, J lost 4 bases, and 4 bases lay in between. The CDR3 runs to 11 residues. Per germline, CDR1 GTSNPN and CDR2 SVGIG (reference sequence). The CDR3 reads CAWSGVTEAFF. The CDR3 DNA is TGTGCCTGGAGTGGAGTCACTGAAGCTTTCTTT. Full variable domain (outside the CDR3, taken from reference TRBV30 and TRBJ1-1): SQTIHQWPATLVQPVGSPLSLECTVEGTSNPNLYWYRQAAGRGLQLLFYSVGIGQISSEVPQNLSASRPQDRQFILSSKKLLLSDSGFYLCAWSGVTEAFFGQGTRLTVV.

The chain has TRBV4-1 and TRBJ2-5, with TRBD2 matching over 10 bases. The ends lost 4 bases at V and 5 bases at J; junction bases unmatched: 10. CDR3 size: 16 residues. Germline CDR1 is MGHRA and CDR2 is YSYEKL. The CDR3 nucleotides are TGCGCCAGCAGCCCATCGCGGGGTAGCGGGGGGGAGACCCAGTACTTC. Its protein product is CASSPSRGSGGETQYF.

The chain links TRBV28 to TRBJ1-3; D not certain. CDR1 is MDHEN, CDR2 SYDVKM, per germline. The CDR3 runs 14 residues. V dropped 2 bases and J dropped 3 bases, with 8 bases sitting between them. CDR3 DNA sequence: TGTGCCAGCAGTTTACTGACAAGTGGAAACACCATATATTTT. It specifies CASSLLTSGNTIYF.